The entry that follows covers one TCR beta chain sequence. Germline CDR1 SQVTM, CDR2 ANQGSEA. With V trimmed by 7 bases and J by 5 bases, 5 bases remained unmatched. The CDR3 runs to 13 residues. TCRbeta library construction was performed incorporating unique molecular identifiers. MiXCR was run by TCRdb on the PCR reads, yielding one entry per CDR3 protein. Altogether around 370,000 distinct CDR3 sequences are present, about 9.3% being singletons, with the ten largest covering approximately 2.3%. This record comes from a study of T-cell reconstitution after alpha-beta-depleted transplantation in children.

Here the sequenced sample was PBMCs from the stem cell graft donor, taken from the stem cell graft. The sequence derives from a human donor who donated a stem cell graft to a child with acute lymphoblastic leukemia. The V call is TRBV29-1, the J call TRBJ2-1; 10 positions agree with TRBD1. This CDR3 is CSDRQGAHNEQFF. As DNA, the CDR3 is TGCAGCGATCGACAGGGGGCCCACAATGAGCAGTTCTTC.